A single sample gave rise to the 3 T cell receptor beta chains below, sequenced in a study of cytomegalovirus exposure and HLA in healthy donors. Measured with immunoSEQ multiplex PCR; TCRdb has only the in-frame clones, and not every one. This table holds tens of thousands of clones, roughly 94% found once. The specimen sequenced was PBMCs. All receptors derive from a man between 18 and 35 years old in good health and CMV-seropositive.

The gene calls are TRBV19 and TRBJ2-7; a possible D gene is TRBD1 (6 bases). Trimming pared 5 bases from V and 2 bases from J, leaving 16 bases between. CDR1 and CDR2 (germline): LNHDA, SQIVND (reference sequence). CDR3 length equals 15 residues. The CDR3 bases are TGTGCCAGTAGTGTTGCGTGGGACACCGCCTACGAGCAGTACTTC. This gives the protein CASSVAWDTAYEQYF.

The chain couples TRBV10-3 to TRBJ1-4; D gene unclear. V lost 1 base and J lost 3, with 15 bases in between. In germline, CDR1 is ENHRY, CDR2 SYGVKD. This CDR3 has 17 amino acids. The chain's CDR3 is CAISEYAPDAANEKLFF. The CDR3 DNA sequence: TGTGCCATCAGTGAGTACGCGCCCGACGCGGCTAATGAAAAACTGTTTTTT.

This chain uses TRBV5-6 with TRBJ1-5; D unresolved. Germline V CDR1 and CDR2: SGHDT, YYEEEE. The V end was cut by 4 bases, the J end by 4 bases, with 15 bases between. The CDR3 loop spans 15 amino acids. DNA of the CDR3: TGTGCCAGCAGCCGCCTGGGCGGGATTAATCAGCCCCAGCATTTT. It specifies CASSRLGGINQPQHF.